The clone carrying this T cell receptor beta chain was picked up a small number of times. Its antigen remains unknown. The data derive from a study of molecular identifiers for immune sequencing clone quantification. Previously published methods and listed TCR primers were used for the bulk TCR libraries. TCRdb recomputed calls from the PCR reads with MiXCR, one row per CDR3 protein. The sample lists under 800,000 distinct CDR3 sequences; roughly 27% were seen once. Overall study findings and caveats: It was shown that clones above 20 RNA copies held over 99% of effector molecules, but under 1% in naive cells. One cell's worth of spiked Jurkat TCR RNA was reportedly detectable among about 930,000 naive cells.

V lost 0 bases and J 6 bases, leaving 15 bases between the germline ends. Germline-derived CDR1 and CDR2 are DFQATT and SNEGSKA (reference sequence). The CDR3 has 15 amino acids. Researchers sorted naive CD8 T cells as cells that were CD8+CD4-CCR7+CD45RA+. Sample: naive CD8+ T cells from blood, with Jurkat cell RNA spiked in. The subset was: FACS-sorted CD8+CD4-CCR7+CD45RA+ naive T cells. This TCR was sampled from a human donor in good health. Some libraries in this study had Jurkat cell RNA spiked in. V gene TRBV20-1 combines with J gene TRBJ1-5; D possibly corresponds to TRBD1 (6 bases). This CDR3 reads CSARDAGGAGQPQHF. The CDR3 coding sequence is TGCAGTGCTAGAGATGCGGGGGGCGCGGGTCAGCCCCAGCATTTT.